The present T cell receptor beta chain was sequenced within a study of blood T cell repertoires in COVID-19. Germline V CDR1 and CDR2: DFQATT, SNEGSKA (reference sequence). The germline V and J ends were trimmed by 5 bases and 10 bases, with 11 bases remaining between them. This CDR3 region has 11 residues. How the authors handled the data: Amplification from reference gene primers served as the basis for estimated nucleated cell counts. The table came from immunoSEQ multiplex PCR; TCRdb's copy has only in-frame clones and leaves some out. V, J and clone size were drawn from that table, and D and trimming were deduced from the DNA. The sample carries 160,000 or so clones, about four fifths recorded once.

This clonotype was sampled from a man in his sixties with active or convalescent COVID-19. The sequencing input was peripheral blood. V gene TRBV20-1 combines with J gene TRBJ1-4; possible D gene TRBD1, 5 bases. This CDR3 is CSAPGFGKLFF. The CDR3 DNA sequence: TGCAGTGCTCCAGGGTTCGGAAAACTGTTTTTT.